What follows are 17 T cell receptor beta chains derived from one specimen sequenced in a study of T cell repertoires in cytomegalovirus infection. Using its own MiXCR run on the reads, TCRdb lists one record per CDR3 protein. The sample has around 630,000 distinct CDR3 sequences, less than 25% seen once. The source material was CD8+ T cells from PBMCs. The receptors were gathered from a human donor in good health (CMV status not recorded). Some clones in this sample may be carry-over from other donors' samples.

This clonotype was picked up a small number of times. The DNA for the CDR3 is TGTGCCAGCAGTTTAGGCGTAAACGAGCAGTACGTC. This sequence encodes CASSLGVNEQYV. The chain carries TRBV11-2 and TRBJ2-7, with D hard to call. Germline values: CDR1 SGHAT, CDR2 FQNNGV. The CDR3 totals 12 residues.

CDR3 protein: CASSLGSGGTDTQYF. The CDR3 region has the DNA TGTGCCAGCAGTTTAGGTAGCGGGGGCACAGATACGCAGTATTTT. The chain recombines TRBV12-3 or TRBV12-4 with TRBJ2-3, with TRBD2 matching over 8 bases. Losses at the gene ends were 1 base for V and 1 base for J; bases not matched to a gene: 1. The CDR3 is 15 amino acids.

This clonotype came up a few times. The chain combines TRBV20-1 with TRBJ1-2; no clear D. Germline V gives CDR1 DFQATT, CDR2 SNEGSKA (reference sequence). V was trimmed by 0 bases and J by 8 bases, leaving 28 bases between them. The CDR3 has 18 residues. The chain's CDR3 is CSARDREGSIRKMGGYTF. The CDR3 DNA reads TGCAGTGCTAGAGATCGGGAGGGATCGATTCGTAAAATGGGGGGCTACACCTTC.

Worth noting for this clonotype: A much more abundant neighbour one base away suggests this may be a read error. This CDR3 is CASSFLNSPGNTIYF. As DNA, the CDR3 is TGTGCCAGCAGCTTCCTTAACAGTCCCGGAAACACCATATATTTT. The V and J genes are TRBV7-2 and TRBJ1-3, with D unresolved. The germline gives CDR1 SGHTA, CDR2 FQGNSA. The CDR3 has 15 amino acids. Trimming took off 3 bases at V and 4 bases at J, with 13 bases between the two ends. Complete variable domain (other parts from reference TRBV7-2 and TRBJ1-3): GAGVSQSPSNKVTEKGKDVELRCDPISGHTALYWYRQSLGQGLEFLIYFQGNSAPDKSGLPSDRFSAERTGGSVSTLTIQRTQQEDSAVYLCASSFLNSPGNTIYFGEGSWLTVV.

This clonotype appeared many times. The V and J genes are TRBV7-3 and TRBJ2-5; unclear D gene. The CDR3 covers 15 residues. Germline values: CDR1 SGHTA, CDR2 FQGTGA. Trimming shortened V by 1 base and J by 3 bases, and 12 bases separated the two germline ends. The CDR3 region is CASSLRPSGEETQYF. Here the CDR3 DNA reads TGTGCCAGCAGCTTAAGGCCTTCTGGCGAAGAGACCCAGTACTTC.

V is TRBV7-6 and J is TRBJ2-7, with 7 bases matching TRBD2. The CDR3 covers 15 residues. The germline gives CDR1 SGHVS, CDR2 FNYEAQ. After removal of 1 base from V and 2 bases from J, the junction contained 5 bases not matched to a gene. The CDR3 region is CASSLGRGYTYEQYV. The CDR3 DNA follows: TGTGCCAGCAGCTTAGGGCGGGGGTATACCTACGAGCAGTACGTC.

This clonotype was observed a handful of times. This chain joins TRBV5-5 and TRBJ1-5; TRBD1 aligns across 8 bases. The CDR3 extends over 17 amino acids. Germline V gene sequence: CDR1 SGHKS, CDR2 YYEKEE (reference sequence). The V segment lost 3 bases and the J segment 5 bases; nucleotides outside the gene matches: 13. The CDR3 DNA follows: TGTGCCAGCAGCTCGACCACTCCCGGGACAGGCGATCAGCCCCAGCATTTT. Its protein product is CASSSTTPGTGDQPQHF. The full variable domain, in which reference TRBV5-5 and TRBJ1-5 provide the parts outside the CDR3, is DAGVTQSPTHLIKTRGQQVTLRCSPISGHKSVSWYQQVLGQGPQFIFQYYEKEERGRGNFPDRFSARQFPNYSSELNVNALLLGDSALYLCASSSTTPGTGDQPQHFGDGTRLSIL.

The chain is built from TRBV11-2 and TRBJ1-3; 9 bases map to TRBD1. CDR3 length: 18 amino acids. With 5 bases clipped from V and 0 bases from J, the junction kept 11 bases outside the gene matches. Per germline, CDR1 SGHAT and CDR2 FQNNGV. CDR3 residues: CASSPWTGVGPSGNTIYF. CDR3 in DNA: TGTGCCAGCAGCCCCTGGACAGGGGTCGGACCCTCTGGAAACACCATATATTTT.

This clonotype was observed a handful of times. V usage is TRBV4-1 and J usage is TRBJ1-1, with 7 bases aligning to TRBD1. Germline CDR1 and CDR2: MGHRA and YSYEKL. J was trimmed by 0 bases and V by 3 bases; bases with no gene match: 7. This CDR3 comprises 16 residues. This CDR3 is CASSHPRGFMNTEAFF. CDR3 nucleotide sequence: TGCGCCAGCAGCCATCCCAGGGGGTTTATGAACACTGAAGCTTTCTTT.

The DNA of the CDR3 is TGTGCCAGCAGTTACACAGGAGAAAACACTGAAGCTTTCTTT. As protein: CASSYTGENTEAFF. The chain recombines TRBV6-2 or TRBV6-3 with TRBJ1-1; TRBD1 is a possible D gene (5 bases). V was shortened by 2 bases and J by 2 bases, with 9 bases between the two germline ends. Per germline, CDR1 MNHEY and CDR2 SVGEGT. The CDR3 consists of 14 residues.

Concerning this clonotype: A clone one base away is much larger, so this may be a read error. Here the CDR3 reads CASSQPRALEKLFF. As DNA, the CDR3 is TGTGCCAGCAGCCAGCCCAGGGCCCTAGAAAAACTGTTTTTT. The V gene is TRBV7-9, the J gene TRBJ1-4; tentatively, D is TRBD1 (5 bases). This CDR3 is built from 14 residues. Trimming took off 5 bases at V and 8 bases at J, with 15 bases between the two ends. Per the germline V gene, CDR1 is SEHNR and CDR2 is FQNEAQ (reference sequence).

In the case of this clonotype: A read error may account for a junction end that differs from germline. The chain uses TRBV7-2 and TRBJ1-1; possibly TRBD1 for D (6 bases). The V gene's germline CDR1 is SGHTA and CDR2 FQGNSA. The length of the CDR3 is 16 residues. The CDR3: CVSSLDPTGFDTEAFF. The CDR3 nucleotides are TGTGTCAGCAGCTTGGACCCGACAGGATTTGACACTGAAGCTTTCTTT. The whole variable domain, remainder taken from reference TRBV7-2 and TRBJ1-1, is GAGVSQSPSNKVTEKGKDVELRCDPISGHTALYWYRQSLGQGLEFLIYFQGNSAPDKSGLPSDRFSAERTGGSVSTLTIQRTQQEDSAVYLCVSSLDPTGFDTEAFFGQGTRLTVV.

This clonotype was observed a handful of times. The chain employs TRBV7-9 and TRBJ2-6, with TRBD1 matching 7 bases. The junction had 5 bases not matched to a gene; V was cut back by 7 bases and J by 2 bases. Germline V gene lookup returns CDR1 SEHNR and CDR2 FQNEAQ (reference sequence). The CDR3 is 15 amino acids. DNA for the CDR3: TGTGCCAGCACCCGTGACAGGGCTGGGGCCAACGTCCTGACTTTC. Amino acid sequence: CASTRDRAGANVLTF.

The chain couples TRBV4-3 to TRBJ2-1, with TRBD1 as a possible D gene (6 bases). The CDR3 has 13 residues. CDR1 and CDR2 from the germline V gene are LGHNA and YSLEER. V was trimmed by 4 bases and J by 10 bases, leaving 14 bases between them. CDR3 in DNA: TGCGCCAGCAGCCTTACACAGGGAAGGGAGCAGTTCTTC. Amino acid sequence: CASSLTQGREQFF.

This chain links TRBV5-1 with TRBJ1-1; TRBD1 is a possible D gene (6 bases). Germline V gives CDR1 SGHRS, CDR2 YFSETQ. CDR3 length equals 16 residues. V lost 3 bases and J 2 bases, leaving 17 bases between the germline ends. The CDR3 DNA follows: TGCGCCAGCAGCTCAAGGGACATCCGATATAACACTGAAGCTTTCTTT. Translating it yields CASSSRDIRYNTEAFF.

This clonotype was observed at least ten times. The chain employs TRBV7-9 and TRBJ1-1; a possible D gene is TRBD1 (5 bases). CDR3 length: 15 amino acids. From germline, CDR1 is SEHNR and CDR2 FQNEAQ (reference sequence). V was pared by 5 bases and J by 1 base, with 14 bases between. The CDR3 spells CASSGTGGENTEAFF. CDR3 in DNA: TGTGCCAGCAGCGGGACTGGAGGGGAGAACACTGAAGCTTTCTTT.

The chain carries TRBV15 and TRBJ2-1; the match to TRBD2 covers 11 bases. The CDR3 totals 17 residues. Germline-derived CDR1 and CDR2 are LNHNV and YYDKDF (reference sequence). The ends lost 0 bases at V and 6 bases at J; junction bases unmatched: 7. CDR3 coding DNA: TGTGCCACCAGCAGAGAGGATAGCGGGGGGGCTTTCAATGAGCAGTTCTTC. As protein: CATSREDSGGAFNEQFF.